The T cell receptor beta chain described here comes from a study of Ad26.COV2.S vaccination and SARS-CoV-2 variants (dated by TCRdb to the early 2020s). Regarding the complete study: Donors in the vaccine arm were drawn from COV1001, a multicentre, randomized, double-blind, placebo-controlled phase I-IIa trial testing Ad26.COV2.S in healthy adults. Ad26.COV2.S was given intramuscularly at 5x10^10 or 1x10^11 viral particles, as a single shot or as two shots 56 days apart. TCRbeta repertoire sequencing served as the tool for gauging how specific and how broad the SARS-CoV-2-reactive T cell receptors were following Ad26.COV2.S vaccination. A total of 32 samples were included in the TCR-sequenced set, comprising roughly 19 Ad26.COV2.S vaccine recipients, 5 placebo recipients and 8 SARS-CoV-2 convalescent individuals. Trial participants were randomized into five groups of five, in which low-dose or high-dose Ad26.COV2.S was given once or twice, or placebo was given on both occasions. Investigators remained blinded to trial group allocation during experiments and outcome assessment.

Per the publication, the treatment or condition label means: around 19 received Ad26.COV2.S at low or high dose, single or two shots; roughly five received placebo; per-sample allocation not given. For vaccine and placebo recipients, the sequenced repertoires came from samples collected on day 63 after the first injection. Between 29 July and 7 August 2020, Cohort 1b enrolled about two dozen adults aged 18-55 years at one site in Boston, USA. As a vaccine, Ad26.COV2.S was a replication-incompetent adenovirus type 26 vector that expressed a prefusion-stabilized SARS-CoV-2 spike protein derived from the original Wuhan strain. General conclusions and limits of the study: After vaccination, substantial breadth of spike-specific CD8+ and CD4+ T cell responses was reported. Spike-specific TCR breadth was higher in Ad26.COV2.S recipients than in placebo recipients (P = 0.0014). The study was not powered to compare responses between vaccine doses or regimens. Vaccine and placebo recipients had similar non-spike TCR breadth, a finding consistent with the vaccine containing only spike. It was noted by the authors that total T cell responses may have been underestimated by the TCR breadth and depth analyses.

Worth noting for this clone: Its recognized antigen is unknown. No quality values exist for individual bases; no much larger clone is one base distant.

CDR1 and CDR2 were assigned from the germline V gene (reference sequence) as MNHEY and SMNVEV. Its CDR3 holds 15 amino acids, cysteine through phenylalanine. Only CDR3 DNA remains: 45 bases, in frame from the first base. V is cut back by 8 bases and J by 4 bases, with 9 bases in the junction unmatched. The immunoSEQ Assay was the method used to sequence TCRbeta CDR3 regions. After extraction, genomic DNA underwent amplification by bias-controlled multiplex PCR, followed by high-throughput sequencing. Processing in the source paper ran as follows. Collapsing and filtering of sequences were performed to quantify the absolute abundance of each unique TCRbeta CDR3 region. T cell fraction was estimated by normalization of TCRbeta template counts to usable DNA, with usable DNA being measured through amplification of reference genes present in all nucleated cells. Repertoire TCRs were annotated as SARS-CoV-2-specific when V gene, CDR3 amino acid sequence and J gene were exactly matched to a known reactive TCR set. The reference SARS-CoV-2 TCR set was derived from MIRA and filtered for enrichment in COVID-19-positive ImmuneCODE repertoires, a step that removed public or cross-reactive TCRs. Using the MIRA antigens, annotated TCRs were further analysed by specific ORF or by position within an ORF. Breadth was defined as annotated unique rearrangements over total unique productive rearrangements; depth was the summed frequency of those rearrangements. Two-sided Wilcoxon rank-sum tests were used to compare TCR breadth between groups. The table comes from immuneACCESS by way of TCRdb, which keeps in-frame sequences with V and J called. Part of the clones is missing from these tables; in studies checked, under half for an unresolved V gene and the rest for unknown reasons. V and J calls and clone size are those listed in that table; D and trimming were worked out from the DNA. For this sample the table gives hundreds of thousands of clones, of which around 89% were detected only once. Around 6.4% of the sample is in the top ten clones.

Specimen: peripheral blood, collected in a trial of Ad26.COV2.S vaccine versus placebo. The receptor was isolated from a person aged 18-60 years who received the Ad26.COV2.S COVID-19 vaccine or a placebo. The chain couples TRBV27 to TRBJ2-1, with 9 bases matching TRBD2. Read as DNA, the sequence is TGTGCCAGCGCATCGGCGGGAGGGGGATACAATGAGCAGTTCTTC. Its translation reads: CASASAGGGYNEQFF.